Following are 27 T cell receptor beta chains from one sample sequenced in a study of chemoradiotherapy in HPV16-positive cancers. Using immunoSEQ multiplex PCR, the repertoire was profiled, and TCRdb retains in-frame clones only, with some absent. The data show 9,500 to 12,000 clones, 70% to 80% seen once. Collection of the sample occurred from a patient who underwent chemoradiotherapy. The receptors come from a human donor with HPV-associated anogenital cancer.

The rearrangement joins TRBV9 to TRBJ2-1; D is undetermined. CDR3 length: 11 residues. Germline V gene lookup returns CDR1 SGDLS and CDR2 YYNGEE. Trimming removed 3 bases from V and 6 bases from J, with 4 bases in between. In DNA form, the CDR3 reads TGTGCCAGCAGCGCACTCAATGAGCAGTTCTTC. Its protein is CASSALNEQFF. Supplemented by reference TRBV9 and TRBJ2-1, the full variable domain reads DSGVTQTPKHLITATGQRVTLRCSPRSGDLSVYWYQQSLDQGLQFLIQYYNGEERAKGNILERFSAQQFPDLHSELNLSSLELGDSALYFCASSALNEQFFGPGTRLTVL.

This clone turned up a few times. CDR3 DNA: TGCGCCAGCAGCTTGTCAGGGGCCGGAAATTCACCCCTCCACTTT. Amino acid sequence: CASSLSGAGNSPLHF. The genes are TRBV5-1 and TRBJ1-6; TRBD1 is a possible D gene (6 bases). V shed 1 base and J shed 7 bases, with 12 bases lying between them. CDR3 length: 15 residues. Germline values: CDR1 SGHRS, CDR2 YFSETQ.

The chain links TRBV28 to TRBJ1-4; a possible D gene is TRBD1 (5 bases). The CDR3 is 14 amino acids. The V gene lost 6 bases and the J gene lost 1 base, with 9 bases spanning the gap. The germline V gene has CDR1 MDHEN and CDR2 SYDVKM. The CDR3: CASRSGVTNEKLFF. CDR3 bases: TGTGCCAGCAGGTCGGGGGTAACTAATGAAAAACTGTTTTTT.

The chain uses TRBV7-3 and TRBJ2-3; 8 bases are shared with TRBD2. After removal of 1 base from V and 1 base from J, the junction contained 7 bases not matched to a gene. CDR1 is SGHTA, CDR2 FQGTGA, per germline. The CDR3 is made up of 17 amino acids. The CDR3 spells CASSLNPYSGGTDTQYF. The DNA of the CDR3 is TGTGCCAGCAGCTTAAACCCATATAGCGGGGGCACAGATACGCAGTATTTT. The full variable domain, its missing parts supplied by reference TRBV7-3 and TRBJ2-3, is GAGVSQTPSNKVTEKGKYVELRCDPISGHTALYWYRQSLGQGPEFLIYFQGTGAADDSGLPNDRFFAVRPEGSVSTLKIQRTERGDSAVYLCASSLNPYSGGTDTQYFGPGTRLTVL.

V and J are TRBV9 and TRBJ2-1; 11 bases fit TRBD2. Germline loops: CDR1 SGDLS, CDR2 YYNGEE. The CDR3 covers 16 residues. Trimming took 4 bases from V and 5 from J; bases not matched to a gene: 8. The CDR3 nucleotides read TGTGCCAGCAGCAAAATCGGGACTAGCGGTAACAATGAGCAGTTCTTC. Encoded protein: CASSKIGTSGNNEQFF.

The DNA of the CDR3 is TGTGCCAGCAGCCCCCTAGCGATGAATGAGCAGTTCTTC. Protein product: CASSPLAMNEQFF. The chain is built from TRBV7-2 and TRBJ2-1; tentatively, D is TRBD2 (6 bases). The CDR3 runs 13 residues. Trimming took 5 bases from V and 7 from J, leaving 12 bases between them. Germline V gives CDR1 SGHTA, CDR2 FQGNSA.

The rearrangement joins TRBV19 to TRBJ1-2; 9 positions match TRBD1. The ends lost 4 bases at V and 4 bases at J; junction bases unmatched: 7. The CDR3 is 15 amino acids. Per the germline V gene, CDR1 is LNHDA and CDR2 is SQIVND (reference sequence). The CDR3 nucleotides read TGTGCCAGTAGTAAACAGGGGGCCCGGAGCTATGGCTACACCTTC. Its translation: CASSKQGARSYGYTF.

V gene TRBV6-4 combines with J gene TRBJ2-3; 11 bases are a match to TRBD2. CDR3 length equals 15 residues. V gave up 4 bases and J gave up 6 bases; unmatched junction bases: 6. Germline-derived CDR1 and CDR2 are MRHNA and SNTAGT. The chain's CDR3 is CASSVSGGATDTQYF. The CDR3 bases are TGTGCCAGCAGTGTTAGCGGGGGGGCTACTGATACGCAGTATTTT.

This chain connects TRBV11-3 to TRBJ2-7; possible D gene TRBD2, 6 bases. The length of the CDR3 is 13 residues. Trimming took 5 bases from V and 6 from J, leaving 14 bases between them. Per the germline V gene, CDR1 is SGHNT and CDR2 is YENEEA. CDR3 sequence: CASSPRDSLEQYF. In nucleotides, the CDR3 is TGTGCCAGCAGCCCCCGGGACTCCCTCGAGCAGTACTTC.

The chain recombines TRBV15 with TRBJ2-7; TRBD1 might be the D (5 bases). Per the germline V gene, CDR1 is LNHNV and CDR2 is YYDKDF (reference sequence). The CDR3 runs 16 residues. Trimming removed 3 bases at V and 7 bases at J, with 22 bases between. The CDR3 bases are TGTGCCACCAGCAGCCTCTGGGGCAGAGATATAGGGGAGCAGTACTTC. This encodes CATSSLWGRDIGEQYF.

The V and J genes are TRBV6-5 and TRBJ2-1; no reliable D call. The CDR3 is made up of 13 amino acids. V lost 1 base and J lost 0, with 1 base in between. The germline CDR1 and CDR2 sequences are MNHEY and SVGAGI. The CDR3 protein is CASSYYSYNEQFF. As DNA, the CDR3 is TGTGCCAGCAGTTACTACTCCTACAATGAGCAGTTCTTC.

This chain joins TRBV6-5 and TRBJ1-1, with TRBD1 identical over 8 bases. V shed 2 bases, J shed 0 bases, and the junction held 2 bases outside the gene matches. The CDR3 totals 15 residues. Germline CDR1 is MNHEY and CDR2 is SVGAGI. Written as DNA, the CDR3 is TGTGCCAGCAGTTACGGGGACAGGTTGAACACTGAAGCTTTCTTT. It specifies CASSYGDRLNTEAFF.

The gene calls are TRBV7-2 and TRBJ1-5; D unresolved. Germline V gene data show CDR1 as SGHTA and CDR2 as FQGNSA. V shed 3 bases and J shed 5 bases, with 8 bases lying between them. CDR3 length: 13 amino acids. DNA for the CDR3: TGTGCCAGCAGCTTCAAAGGAGATCAGCCCCAGCATTTT. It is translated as CASSFKGDQPQHF.

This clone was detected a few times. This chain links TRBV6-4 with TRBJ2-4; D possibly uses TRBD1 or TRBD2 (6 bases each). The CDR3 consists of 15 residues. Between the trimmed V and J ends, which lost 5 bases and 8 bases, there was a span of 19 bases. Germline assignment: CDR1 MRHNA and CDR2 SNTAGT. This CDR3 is CASSLSGGEGDIQYF. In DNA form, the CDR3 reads TGTGCCAGCAGTTTATCCGGGGGCGAGGGGGACATTCAGTACTTC.

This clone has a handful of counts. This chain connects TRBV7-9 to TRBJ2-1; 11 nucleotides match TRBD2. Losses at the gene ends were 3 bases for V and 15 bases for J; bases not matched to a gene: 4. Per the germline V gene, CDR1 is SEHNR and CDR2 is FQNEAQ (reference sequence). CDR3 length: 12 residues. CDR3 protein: CASSFLAGGGFF. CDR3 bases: TGTGCCAGCAGCTTTCTAGCGGGAGGCGGGTTCTTC. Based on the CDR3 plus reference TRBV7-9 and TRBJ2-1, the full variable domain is DTGVSQNPRHKITKRGQNVTFRCDPISEHNRLYWYRQTLGQGPEFLTYFQNEAQLEKSRLLSDRFSAERPKGSFSTLEIQRTEQGDSAMYLCASSFLAGGGFFGPGTRLTVL.

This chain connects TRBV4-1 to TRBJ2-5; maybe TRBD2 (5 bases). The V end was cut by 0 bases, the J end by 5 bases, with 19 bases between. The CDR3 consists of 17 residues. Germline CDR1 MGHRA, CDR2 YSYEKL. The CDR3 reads CASSQDIHASPWETQYF. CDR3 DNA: TGCGCCAGCAGCCAAGATATACACGCTAGCCCTTGGGAGACCCAGTACTTC.

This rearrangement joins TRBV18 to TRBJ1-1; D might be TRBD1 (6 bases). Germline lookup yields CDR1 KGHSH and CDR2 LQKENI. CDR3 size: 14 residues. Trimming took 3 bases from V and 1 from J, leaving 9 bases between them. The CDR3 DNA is TGTGCCAGCTCACCGAGGACAGAGAACACTGAAGCTTTCTTT. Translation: CASSPRTENTEAFF.

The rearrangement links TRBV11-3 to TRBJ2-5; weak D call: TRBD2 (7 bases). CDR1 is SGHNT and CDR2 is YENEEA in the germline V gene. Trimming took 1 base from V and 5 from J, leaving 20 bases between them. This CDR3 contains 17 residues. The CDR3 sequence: CASSLVFHGGRRETQYF. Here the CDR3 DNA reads TGTGCCAGCAGCTTAGTCTTTCACGGGGGGCGCCGGGAGACCCAGTACTTC.

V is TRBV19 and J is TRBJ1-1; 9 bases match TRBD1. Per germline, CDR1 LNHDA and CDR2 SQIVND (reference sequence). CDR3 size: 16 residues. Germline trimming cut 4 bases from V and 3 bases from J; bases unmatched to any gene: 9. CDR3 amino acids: CASSRRGTGWDTEAFF. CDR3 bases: TGTGCCAGTAGTAGAAGAGGGACAGGGTGGGACACTGAAGCTTTCTTT. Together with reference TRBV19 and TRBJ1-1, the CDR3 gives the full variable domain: DGGITQSPKYLFRKEGQNVTLSCEQNLNHDAMYWYRQDPGQGLRLIYYSQIVNDFQKGDIAEGYSVSREKKESFPLTVTSAQKNPTAFYLCASSRRGTGWDTEAFFGQGTRLTVV.

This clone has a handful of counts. CDR3 bases: TGTGCCAGCAGCTCCGTAATTAATGAAAAACTGTTTTTT. Encoded protein: CASSSVINEKLFF. The gene calls are TRBV5-6 and TRBJ1-4; no clear D. Germline CDR1 and CDR2: SGHDT and YYEEEE. This CDR3 region has 13 residues. V was cut by 3 bases and J by 4 bases, with 7 bases left in between.

Here the CDR3 DNA reads TGTGCCAGCTCCCCGGCGGACGGAGTAGCCAAAAACATTCAGTACTTC. It yields the protein CASSPADGVAKNIQYF. This chain uses TRBV18 with TRBJ2-4; no definite D call. The germline V gene encodes CDR1 KGHSH and CDR2 LQKENI. This CDR3 has 16 amino acids. V was pared by 6 bases and J by 0 bases, with 15 bases between.

DNA of the CDR3: TGTGCCAGCAGCTTGGGAGGGACCGGGGAGCTGTTTTTT. It specifies CASSLGGTGELFF. J is TRBJ2-2 and V is TRBV5-8; a possible D gene is TRBD2 (5 bases). With 0 bases removed from V and 5 bases from J, the gap between germline ends came to 5 bases. Germline CDR1 is SGHTS and CDR2 is YDEGEE. CDR3 length: 13 amino acids.

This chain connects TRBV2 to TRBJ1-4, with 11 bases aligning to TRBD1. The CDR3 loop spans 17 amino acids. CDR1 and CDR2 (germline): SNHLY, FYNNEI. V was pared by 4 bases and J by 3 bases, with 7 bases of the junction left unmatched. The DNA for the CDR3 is TGTGCCAGCAGTGCAGGACAGGGGGCGCTTTCTAATGAAAAACTGTTTTTT. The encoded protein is CASSAGQGALSNEKLFF. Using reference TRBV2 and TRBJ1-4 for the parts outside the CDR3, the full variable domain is EPEVTQTPSHQVTQMGQEVILRCVPISNHLYFYWYRQILGQKVEFLVSFYNNEISEKSEIFDDQFSVERPDGSNFTLKIRSTKLEDSAMYFCASSAGQGALSNEKLFFGSGTQLSVL.

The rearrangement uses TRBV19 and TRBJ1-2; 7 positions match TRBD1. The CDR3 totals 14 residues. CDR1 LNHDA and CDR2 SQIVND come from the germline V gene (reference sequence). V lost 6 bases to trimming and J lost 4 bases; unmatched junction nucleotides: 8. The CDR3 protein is CASRAGTAFYGYTF. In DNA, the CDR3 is TGTGCCAGTAGGGCAGGGACAGCCTTCTATGGCTACACCTTC.

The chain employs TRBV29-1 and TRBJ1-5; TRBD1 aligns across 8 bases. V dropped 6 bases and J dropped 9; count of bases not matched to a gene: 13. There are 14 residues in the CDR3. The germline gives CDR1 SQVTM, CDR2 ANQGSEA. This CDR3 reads CSVVTGDAGRPQHF. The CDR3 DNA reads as TGCAGCGTAGTGACAGGGGATGCGGGTCGGCCCCAGCATTTT.

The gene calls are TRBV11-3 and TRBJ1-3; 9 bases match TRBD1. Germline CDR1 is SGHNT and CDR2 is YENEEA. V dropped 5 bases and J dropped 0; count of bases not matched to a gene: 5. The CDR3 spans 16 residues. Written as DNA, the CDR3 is TGTGCCAGCAGCCTCGGGACAGGGAGCTCTGGAAACACCATATATTTT. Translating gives CASSLGTGSSGNTIYF.

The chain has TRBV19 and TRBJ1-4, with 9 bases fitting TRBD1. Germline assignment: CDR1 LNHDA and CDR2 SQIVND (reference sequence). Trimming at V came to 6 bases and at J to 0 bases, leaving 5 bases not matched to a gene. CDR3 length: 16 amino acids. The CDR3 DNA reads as TGTGCCAGTAGCCCGACAGGGGGAGCAACTAATGAAAAACTGTTTTTT. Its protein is CASSPTGGATNEKLFF.